The 20 T cell receptor beta chains below all came from one sample that was sequenced in a study of graft-versus-host responses after intestinal transplantation. Repertoires were generated with immunoSEQ multiplex PCR, while TCRdb's copy carries only in-frame clones and drops some. The data hold 29,000 or so clones, with around nine tenths observed a single time. The starting material was PBMCs, obtained around 480 days after intestinal transplantation. These receptors originate from a human patient who received an intestinal transplant, so some T cells may come from the graft donor.

The chain couples TRBV4-1 to TRBJ2-1; D may be TRBD1 (6 bases). From germline, CDR1 is MGHRA and CDR2 YSYEKL. With 0 bases removed from V and 12 bases from J, the gap between germline ends came to 15 bases. The CDR3 length is 14 residues. The CDR3 region has the DNA TGCGCCAGCAGCCAAGAAGATAGGGGGATGGTGCAGTTCTTC. Amino acid sequence: CASSQEDRGMVQFF.

The chain uses TRBV27 and TRBJ2-6; D is ambiguous. Per the germline V gene, CDR1 is MNHEY and CDR2 is SMNVEV (reference sequence). Trimming pared 3 bases from V and 2 bases from J, leaving 5 bases between. The CDR3 sequence is 14 residues long. CDR3 sequence (DNA): TGTGCCAGCAGTTTGCGTGCTGGGGCCAACGTCCTGACTTTC. This sequence encodes CASSLRAGANVLTF.

This chain uses TRBV11-2 with TRBJ1-4, with TRBD1 matching 8 bases. The CDR3 extends over 15 amino acids. With V trimmed by 4 bases and J by 4 bases, 5 bases remained unmatched. Germline CDR1 and CDR2: SGHAT and FQNNGV. The CDR3 protein is CASSYTGQGNEKLFF. The CDR3 coding sequence is TGTGCCAGCAGCTATACCGGACAGGGTAATGAAAAACTGTTTTTT.

The chain combines TRBV7-2 with TRBJ2-1; D not certain. The ends were cut back, 4 bases at V and 0 bases at J, with 10 bases in the middle. CDR1 and CDR2 (germline): SGHTA, FQGNSA. This CDR3 has 15 residues. The CDR3 sequence is CASSSLFSSYNEQFF. In nucleotides, the CDR3 is TGTGCCAGCAGCTCCCTTTTTTCCTCCTACAATGAGCAGTTCTTC.

V gene TRBV11-2 combines with J gene TRBJ2-1, with 8 bases lining up with TRBD2. The CDR3 has 16 residues. V trimming: 5 bases; J trimming: 7 bases; junction bases outside the gene matches: 13. Germline CDR1 and CDR2: SGHAT and FQNNGV. The CDR3 region is CASSISFGTRRNEQFF. The CDR3 DNA reads TGTGCCAGCAGCATTTCGTTCGGGACTAGGCGGAATGAGCAGTTCTTC.

The CDR3 DNA is TGTGCCAGTAAGGGCGGACTCACCGGGGAGCTGTTTTTT. This sequence encodes CASKGGLTGELFF. V is TRBV19 and J is TRBJ2-2; tentatively, D is TRBD2 (5 bases). Germline V CDR1 and CDR2: LNHDA, SQIVND (reference sequence). V was clipped by 7 bases and J by 4 bases, with 10 bases between them. There are 13 residues in the CDR3.

V and J are TRBV2 and TRBJ2-3; a weak D match, TRBD1 (6 bases). Between the trimmed V and J ends, which lost 4 bases and 7 bases, there was a span of 9 bases. Per the germline V gene, CDR1 is SNHLY and CDR2 is FYNNEI. The CDR3 has 12 residues. CDR3 amino acids: CASSGDTYTQYF. The CDR3 DNA reads as TGTGCCAGCAGTGGGGACACCTATACGCAGTATTTT.

The chain joins TRBV4-3 to TRBJ2-2; D remains unclear. Germline V gene data show CDR1 as LGHNA and CDR2 as YSLEER. The CDR3 has 13 residues. The V end lost 1 base, the J end lost 5 bases, and 5 bases lay between the germline ends. CDR3 in amino acids: CASSQVATGELFF. Written as DNA, the CDR3 is TGCGCCAGCAGCCAAGTGGCAACCGGGGAGCTGTTTTTT.

The CDR3 DNA follows: TGCGCCAGCAGCCTCCTCCCACAACACACCGGGGAGCTGTTTTTT. Its protein product is CASSLLPQHTGELFF. The chain joins TRBV4-1 to TRBJ2-2; D remains unclear. The CDR3 has 15 amino acids. The V end was cut by 4 bases, the J end by 3 bases, with 12 bases between. The germline gives CDR1 MGHRA, CDR2 YSYEKL.

The CDR3 loop is CASSQTPNYGYTF. DNA for the CDR3: TGTGCCAGCAGCCAGACACCTAACTATGGCTACACCTTC. The chain is built from TRBV7-2 and TRBJ1-2; D remains unclear. Germline-derived CDR1 and CDR2 are SGHTA and FQGNSA. The V gene lost 5 bases and the J gene lost 0 bases, with 7 bases spanning the gap. This CDR3 contains 13 residues.

J is TRBJ2-3 and V is TRBV9, with unresolved D. V lost 4 bases to trimming and J lost 5 bases, with 8 bases between them. Germline V gives CDR1 SGDLS, CDR2 YYNGEE. The CDR3 is 12 amino acids. The CDR3 sequence is CASSPRLDTQYF. The CDR3 DNA reads TGTGCCAGCAGCCCTCGCCTAGATACGCAGTATTTT.

The rearrangement links TRBV7-3 to TRBJ2-7, with 11 positions matching TRBD2. Germline CDR1 is SGHTA and CDR2 is FQGTGA. The V gene end was trimmed by 5 bases and the J gene end by 2 bases; junction bases not matched to a gene: 11. The CDR3 runs 17 residues. Here the CDR3 DNA reads TGTGCCAGCAGCCCCGGGGCTAGCGGGAGGTTCGCCTACGAGCAGTACTTC. Its translation: CASSPGASGRFAYEQYF.

The chain combines TRBV12-5 with TRBJ1-3, with a possible D match to TRBD1 (6 bases). The length of the CDR3 is 14 residues. Per the germline V gene, CDR1 is LGHNT and CDR2 is FRNRAP. Trimming removed 3 bases at V and 4 bases at J, with 10 bases between. CDR3 amino acids: CASGLAGAGNTIYF. For the CDR3, the DNA is TGTGCTAGTGGTTTAGCAGGGGCGGGAAACACCATATATTTT.

V usage is TRBV7-9 and J usage is TRBJ2-7; D ambiguous. The germline V gene has CDR1 SEHNR and CDR2 FQNEAQ (reference sequence). The CDR3 covers 14 residues. With 1 base removed from V and 3 bases from J, the gap between germline ends came to 10 bases. The CDR3 protein is CASSLVNSHYEQYF. Here the CDR3 DNA reads TGTGCCAGCAGCTTAGTAAACAGCCACTACGAGCAGTACTTC. The variable domain in full, with the rest retrieved from reference TRBV7-9 and TRBJ2-7, is DTGVSQNPRHKITKRGQNVTFRCDPISEHNRLYWYRQTLGQGPEFLTYFQNEAQLEKSRLLSDRFSAERPKGSFSTLEIQRTEQGDSAMYLCASSLVNSHYEQYFGPGTRLTVT.

This clone was seen just once. The genes are TRBV19 and TRBJ2-3; D not certain. The CDR3 totals 15 residues. CDR1 is LNHDA and CDR2 is SQIVND in the germline V gene (reference sequence). V lost 5 bases and J 3 bases, leaving 15 bases between the germline ends. The CDR3 loop is CASSWVIERTDTQYF. The DNA of the CDR3 is TGTGCCAGTAGTTGGGTCATAGAGAGAACAGATACGCAGTATTTT. The variable domain in full, with the rest retrieved from reference TRBV19 and TRBJ2-3, is DGGITQSPKYLFRKEGQNVTLSCEQNLNHDAMYWYRQDPGQGLRLIYYSQIVNDFQKGDIAEGYSVSREKKESFPLTVTSAQKNPTAFYLCASSWVIERTDTQYFGPGTRLTVL.

The rearrangement joins TRBV5-6 to TRBJ1-1, with 10 positions matching TRBD1. Germline-derived CDR1 and CDR2 are SGHDT and YYEEEE. This CDR3 contains 13 residues. The J segment lost 4 bases and the V segment lost 4 bases, leaving 1 base of the junction unmatched. The CDR3 nucleotides are TGTGCCAGCAGCGGGGACAGGGGCACTGAAGCTTTCTTT. It is translated as CASSGDRGTEAFF.

The chain is built from TRBV5-1 and TRBJ2-3; D is perhaps TRBD1 (6 bases). The V gene lost 0 bases and the J gene lost 1 base, with 12 bases spanning the gap. CDR3 size: 16 residues. In germline, CDR1 is SGHRS, CDR2 YFSETQ. CDR3 residues: CASSLVARGGTDTQYF. Here the CDR3 DNA reads TGCGCCAGCAGCTTGGTGGCCAGGGGTGGCACAGATACGCAGTATTTT. The entire variable domain, with the rest obtained from reference TRBV5-1 and TRBJ2-3, is as follows: KAGVTQTPRYLIKTRGQQVTLSCSPISGHRSVSWYQQTPGQGLQFLFEYFSETQRNKGNFPGRFSGRQFSNSRSEMNVSTLELGDSALYLCASSLVARGGTDTQYFGPGTRLTVL.

This chain links TRBV7-6 with TRBJ2-3; 14 positions match TRBD2. Germline trimming cut 4 bases from V and 0 bases from J; bases unmatched to any gene: 3. Germline CDR1 is SGHVS and CDR2 is FNYEAQ. CDR3 length equals 17 residues. CDR3 in amino acids: CASSWGLAGASTDTQYF. In DNA form, the CDR3 reads TGTGCCAGCAGCTGGGGACTAGCGGGAGCTAGCACAGATACGCAGTATTTT.

This chain connects TRBV19 to TRBJ1-1, with 8 bases aligning to TRBD1. Germline loops: CDR1 LNHDA, CDR2 SQIVND (reference sequence). The CDR3 consists of 13 residues. With 3 bases clipped from V and 5 bases from J, the junction kept 2 bases outside the gene matches. CDR3 sequence: CASSMNRGTEAFF. In DNA, the CDR3 is TGTGCCAGTAGTATGAACAGGGGGACTGAAGCTTTCTTT.

This clone has just one count. The rearrangement joins TRBV27 to TRBJ2-7; D gene ambiguous. This CDR3 comprises 13 residues. Between the trimmed V and J ends, which lost 4 bases and 6 bases, there was a span of 13 bases. Germline CDR1 is MNHEY and CDR2 is SMNVEV (reference sequence). The chain's CDR3 is CASSSGPPREQYF. CDR3 DNA sequence: TGTGCCAGCAGTTCCGGGCCCCCTCGCGAGCAGTACTTC.